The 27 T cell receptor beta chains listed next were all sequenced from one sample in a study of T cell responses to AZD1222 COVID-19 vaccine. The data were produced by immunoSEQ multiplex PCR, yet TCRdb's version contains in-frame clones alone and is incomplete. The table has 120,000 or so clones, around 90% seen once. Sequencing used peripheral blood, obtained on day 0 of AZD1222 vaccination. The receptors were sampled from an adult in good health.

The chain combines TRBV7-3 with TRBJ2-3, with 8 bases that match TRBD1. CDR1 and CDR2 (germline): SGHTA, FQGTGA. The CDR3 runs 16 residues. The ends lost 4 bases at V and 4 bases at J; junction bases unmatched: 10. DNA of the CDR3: TGTGCCAGCAGCTCCCTAGACAGGGGATCCCCAGATACGCAGTATTTT. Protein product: CASSSLDRGSPDTQYF.

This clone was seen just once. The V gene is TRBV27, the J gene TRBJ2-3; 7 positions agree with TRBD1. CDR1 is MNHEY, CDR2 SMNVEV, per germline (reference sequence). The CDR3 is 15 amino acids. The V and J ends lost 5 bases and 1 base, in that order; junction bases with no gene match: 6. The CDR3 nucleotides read TGTGCCAGCAGTGTCCGGACAGGCCGCACAGATACGCAGTATTTT. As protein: CASSVRTGRTDTQYF.

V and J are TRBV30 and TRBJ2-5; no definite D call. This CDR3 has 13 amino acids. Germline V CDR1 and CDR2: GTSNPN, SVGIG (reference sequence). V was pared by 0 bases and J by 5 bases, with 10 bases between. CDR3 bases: TGTGCCTGGAGTGTACGTCTCGGTGAGACCCAGTACTTC. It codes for CAWSVRLGETQYF.

CDR3 loop: CAWSFKDRYHSPLHF. CDR3 coding DNA: TGTGCCTGGAGTTTCAAGGACAGGTACCATTCACCCCTCCACTTT. The V and J genes are TRBV30 and TRBJ1-6, with 7 bases that match TRBD1. Trimming cost V 2 bases and J 8 bases; bases outside gene matches: 9. The germline V gene encodes CDR1 GTSNPN and CDR2 SVGIG (reference sequence). The CDR3 covers 15 residues. Drawing the rest from reference TRBV30 and TRBJ1-6, the complete variable domain is SQTIHQWPATLVQPVGSPLSLECTVEGTSNPNLYWYRQAAGRGLQLLFYSVGIGQISSEVPQNLSASRPQDRQFILSSKKLLLSDSGFYLCAWSFKDRYHSPLHFGNGTRLTVT.

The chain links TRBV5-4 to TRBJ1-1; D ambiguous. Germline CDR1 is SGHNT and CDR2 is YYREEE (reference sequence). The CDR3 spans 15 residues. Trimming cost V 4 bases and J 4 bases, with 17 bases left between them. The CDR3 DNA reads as TGTGCCAGCAGCCCCCCTCCGACGGCGGGCACTGAAGCTTTCTTT. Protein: CASSPPPTAGTEAFF.

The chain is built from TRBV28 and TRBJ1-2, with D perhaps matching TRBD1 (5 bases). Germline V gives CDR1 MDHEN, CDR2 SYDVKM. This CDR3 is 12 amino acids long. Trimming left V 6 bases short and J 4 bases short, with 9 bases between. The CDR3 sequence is CASSQTVYGYTF. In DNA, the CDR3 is TGTGCCAGCAGCCAGACAGTCTATGGCTACACCTTC.

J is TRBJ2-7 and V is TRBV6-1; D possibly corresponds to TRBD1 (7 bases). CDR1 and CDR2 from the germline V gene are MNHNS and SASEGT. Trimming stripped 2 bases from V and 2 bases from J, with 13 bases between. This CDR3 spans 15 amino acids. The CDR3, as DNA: TGTGCCAGCAGTGAACAGGGGGGATATACCTACGAGCAGTACTTC. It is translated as CASSEQGGYTYEQYF.

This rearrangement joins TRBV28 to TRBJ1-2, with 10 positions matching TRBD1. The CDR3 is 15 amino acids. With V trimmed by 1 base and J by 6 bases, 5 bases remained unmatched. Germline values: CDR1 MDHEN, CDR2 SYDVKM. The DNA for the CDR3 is TGTGCCAGCAGTTTATCCGGGACAGGGGAAGATGGCTACACCTTC. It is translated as CASSLSGTGEDGYTF.

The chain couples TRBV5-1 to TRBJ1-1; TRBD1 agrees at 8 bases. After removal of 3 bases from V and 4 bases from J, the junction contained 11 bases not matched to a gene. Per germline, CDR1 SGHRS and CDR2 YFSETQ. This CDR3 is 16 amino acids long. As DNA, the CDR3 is TGCGCCAGCAGCTCCAAAATCGGACAGGGTGGCACTGAAGCTTTCTTT. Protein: CASSSKIGQGGTEAFF. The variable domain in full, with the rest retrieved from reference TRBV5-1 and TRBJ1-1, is KAGVTQTPRYLIKTRGQQVTLSCSPISGHRSVSWYQQTPGQGLQFLFEYFSETQRNKGNFPGRFSGRQFSNSRSEMNVSTLELGDSALYLCASSSKIGQGGTEAFFGQGTRLTVV.

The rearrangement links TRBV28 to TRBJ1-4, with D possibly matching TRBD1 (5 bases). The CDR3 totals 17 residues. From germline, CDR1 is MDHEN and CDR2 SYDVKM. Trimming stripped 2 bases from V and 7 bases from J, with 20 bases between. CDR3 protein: CASSLPLPANGGEKLFF. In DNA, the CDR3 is TGTGCCAGCAGTTTACCGCTTCCTGCCAATGGGGGTGAAAAACTGTTTTTT.

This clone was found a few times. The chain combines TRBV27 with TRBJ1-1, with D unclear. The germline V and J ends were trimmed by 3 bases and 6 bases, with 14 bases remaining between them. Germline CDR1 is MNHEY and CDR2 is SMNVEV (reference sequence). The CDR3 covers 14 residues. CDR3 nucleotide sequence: TGTGCCAGCAGTTTTCTGGGGAATTCGGCTGAAGCTTTCTTT. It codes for CASSFLGNSAEAFF.

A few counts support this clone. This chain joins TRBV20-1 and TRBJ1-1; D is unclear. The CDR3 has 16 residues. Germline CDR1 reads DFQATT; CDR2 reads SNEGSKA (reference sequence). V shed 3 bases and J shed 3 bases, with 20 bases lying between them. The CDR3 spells CSASYDTDPSDTEAFF. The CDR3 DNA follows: TGCAGTGCTAGTTACGACACAGACCCGAGCGACACTGAAGCTTTCTTT.

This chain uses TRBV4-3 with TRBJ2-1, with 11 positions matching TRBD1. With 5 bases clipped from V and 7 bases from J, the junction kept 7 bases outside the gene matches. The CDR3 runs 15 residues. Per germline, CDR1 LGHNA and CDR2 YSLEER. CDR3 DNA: TGCGCCAGCAGCACTCGGGGGACAGGGGGTAATGAGCAGTTCTTC. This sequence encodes CASSTRGTGGNEQFF.

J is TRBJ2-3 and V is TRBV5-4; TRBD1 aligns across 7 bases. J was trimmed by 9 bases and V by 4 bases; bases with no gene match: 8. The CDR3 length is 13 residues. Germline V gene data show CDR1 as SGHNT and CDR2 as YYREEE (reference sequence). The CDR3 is CASSEDRVGTQYF. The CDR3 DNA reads TGTGCCAGCAGCGAAGACAGGGTGGGCACGCAGTATTTT.

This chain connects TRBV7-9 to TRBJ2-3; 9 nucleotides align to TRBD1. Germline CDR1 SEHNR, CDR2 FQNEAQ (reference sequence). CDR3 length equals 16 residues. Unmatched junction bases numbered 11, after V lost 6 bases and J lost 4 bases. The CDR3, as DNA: TGTGCCAGCAGGTCCACAGGGGGCGTAGGTTCAGATACGCAGTATTTT. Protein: CASRSTGGVGSDTQYF.

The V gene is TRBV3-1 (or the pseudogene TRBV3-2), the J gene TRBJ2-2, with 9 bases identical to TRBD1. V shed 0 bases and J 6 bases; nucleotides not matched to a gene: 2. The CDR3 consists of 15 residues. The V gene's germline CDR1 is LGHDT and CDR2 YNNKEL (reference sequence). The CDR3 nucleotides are TGTGCCAGCAGCCAAGATCACAGGGGGCCCGGGGAGCTGTTTTTT. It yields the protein CASSQDHRGPGELFF.

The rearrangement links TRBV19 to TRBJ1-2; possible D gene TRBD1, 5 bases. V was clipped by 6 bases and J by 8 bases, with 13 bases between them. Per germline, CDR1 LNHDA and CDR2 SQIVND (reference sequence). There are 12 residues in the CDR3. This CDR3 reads CASSSWGSGYTF. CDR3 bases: TGTGCCAGTAGCTCCTGGGGGAGCGGCTACACCTTC.

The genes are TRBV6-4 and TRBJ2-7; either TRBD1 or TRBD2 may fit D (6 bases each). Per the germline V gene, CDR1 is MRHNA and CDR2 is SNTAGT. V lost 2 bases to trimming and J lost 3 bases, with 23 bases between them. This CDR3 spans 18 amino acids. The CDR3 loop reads CASSDRGEVGLERYEQYF. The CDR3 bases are TGTGCCAGCAGTGACAGGGGGGAGGTCGGGCTAGAACGCTACGAGCAGTACTTC.

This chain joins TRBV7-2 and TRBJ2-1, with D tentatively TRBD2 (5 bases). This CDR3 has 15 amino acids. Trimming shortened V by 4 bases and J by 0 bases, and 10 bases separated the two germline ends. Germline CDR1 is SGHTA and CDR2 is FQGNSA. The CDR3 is CASSSTGNSYNEQFF. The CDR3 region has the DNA TGTGCCAGCAGCTCCACGGGGAACTCCTACAATGAGCAGTTCTTC.

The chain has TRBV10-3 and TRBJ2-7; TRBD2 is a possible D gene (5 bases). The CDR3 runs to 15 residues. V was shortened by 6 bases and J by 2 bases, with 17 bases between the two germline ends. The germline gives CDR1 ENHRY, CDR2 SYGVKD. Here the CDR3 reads CAIRLEGGYTYEQYF. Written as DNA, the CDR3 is TGTGCCATCAGACTCGAGGGTGGCTATACCTACGAGCAGTACTTC.

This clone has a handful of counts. CDR3 nucleotides: TGTGCCAGCAGCTTCGCTCCGAGGGGCTACGAGCAGTACTTC. Translation gives CASSFAPRGYEQYF. The chain joins TRBV7-3 to TRBJ2-7, with D perhaps given as TRBD1 or TRBD2 (5 bases each). Germline values: CDR1 SGHTA, CDR2 FQGTGA. The CDR3 sequence is 14 residues long. V was shortened by 3 bases and J by 3 bases, with 12 bases between the two germline ends.

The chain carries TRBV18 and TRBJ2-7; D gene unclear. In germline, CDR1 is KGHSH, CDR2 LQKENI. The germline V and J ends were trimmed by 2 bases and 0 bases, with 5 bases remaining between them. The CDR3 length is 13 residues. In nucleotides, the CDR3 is TGTGCCAGCTCACCAAGGGACTCCTACGAGCAGTACTTC. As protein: CASSPRDSYEQYF.

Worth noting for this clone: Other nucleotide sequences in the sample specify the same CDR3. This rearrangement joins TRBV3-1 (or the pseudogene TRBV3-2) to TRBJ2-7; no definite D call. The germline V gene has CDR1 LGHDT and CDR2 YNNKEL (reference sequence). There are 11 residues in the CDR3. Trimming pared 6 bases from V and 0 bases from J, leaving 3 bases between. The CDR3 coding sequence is TGTGCCAGCAGTCACTCCTACGAGCAGTACTTC. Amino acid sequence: CASSHSYEQYF.

The CDR3 DNA reads as TGTGCCAGCAGCTTAGACCAGCGGGGGAGCGCGAGCACAGATACGCAGTATTTT. Translated: CASSLDQRGSASTDTQYF. The chain has TRBV11-2 and TRBJ2-3; 8 bases map to TRBD2. CDR1 and CDR2 (germline): SGHAT, FQNNGV. The V and J ends lost 0 bases and 0 bases, in that order; junction bases with no gene match: 8. This CDR3 has 18 residues.

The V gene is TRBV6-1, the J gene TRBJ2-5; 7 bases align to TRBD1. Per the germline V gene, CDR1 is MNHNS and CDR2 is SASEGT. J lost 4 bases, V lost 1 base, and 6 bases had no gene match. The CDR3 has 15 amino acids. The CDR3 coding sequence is TGTGCCAGCAGTGAAGTTACAGGGGTGGGAGAGACCCAGTACTTC. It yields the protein CASSEVTGVGETQYF.

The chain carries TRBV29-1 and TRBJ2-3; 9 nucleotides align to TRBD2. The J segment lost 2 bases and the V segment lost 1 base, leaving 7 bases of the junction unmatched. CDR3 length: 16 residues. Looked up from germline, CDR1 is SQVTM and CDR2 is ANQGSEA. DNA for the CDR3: TGCAGCGTTGAAGTATGGCTAGCGGGGAACACAGATACGCAGTATTTT. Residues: CSVEVWLAGNTDTQYF.

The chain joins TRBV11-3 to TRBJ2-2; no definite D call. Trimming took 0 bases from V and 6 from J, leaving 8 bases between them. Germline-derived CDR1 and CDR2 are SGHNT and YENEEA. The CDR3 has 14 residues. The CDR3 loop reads CASSLDLGSGELFF. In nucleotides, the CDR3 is TGTGCCAGCAGCTTAGATCTTGGGTCCGGGGAGCTGTTTTTT.